The 8 T cell receptor beta chains listed next were all sequenced from one sample in a study of human T cells and chemical hapten exposure. Described time point: patch test 2, 6 weeks after DPC sensitization. Treatment in this sample: therapeutic diphenylcyclopropenone sensitization with weekly scalp DPC. TCRdb itself ran the RACE reads through MiXCR, one entry per CDR3 protein. This sample has some 350,000 distinct CDR3 sequences, with nearly 6.5% found just once. The sequenced sample was whole blood, obtained in connection with sensitization to the hapten diphenylcyclopropenone (DPC). The receptors here all came from a young woman with alopecia areata. Some clones in this sample may be carry-over from other donors' samples.

This clonotype was counted many times. V gene TRBV20-1 combines with J gene TRBJ1-1, with 9 positions matching TRBD1. V gave up 6 bases and J gave up 1 base; unmatched junction bases: 6. CDR1 and CDR2 from the germline V gene are DFQATT and SNEGSKA (reference sequence). The CDR3 has 14 residues. The CDR3 here is CSAFRTGENTEAFF. In DNA, the CDR3 is TGCAGTGCCTTCAGGACAGGGGAGAACACTGAAGCTTTCTTT.

The chain links TRBV6-2 or TRBV6-3 to TRBJ2-7; the D gene is possibly TRBD2 (6 bases). This CDR3 has 14 amino acids. Trimming removed 7 bases from V and 5 bases from J, with 18 bases in between. Germline V lookup: CDR1 MNHEY, CDR2 SVGEGT. This CDR3 is CASIGVAGTHEQYF. CDR3 bases: TGTGCCAGCATTGGTGTGGCGGGGACCCACGAGCAGTACTTC.

J is TRBJ1-4 and V is TRBV28; D is unclear. Germline lookup yields CDR1 MDHEN and CDR2 SYDVKM. The CDR3 spans 14 residues. Trimming removed 5 bases from V and 4 bases from J, with 11 bases in between. The CDR3 loop is CASSPATHNEKLFF. For the CDR3, the DNA is TGTGCCAGCAGTCCCGCGACGCATAATGAAAAACTGTTTTTT.

This clonotype has at least ten counts. The gene calls are TRBV6-2 or TRBV6-3 and TRBJ1-5, with D possibly matching TRBD1 (5 bases). The CDR3 runs 13 residues. V lost 5 bases and J lost 7, with 12 bases in between. From germline, CDR1 is MNHEY and CDR2 SVGEGT. The DNA of the CDR3 is TGTGCCAGCAGTCCGATTCAGGGACAGCCCCAGCATTTT. Protein sequence: CASSPIQGQPQHF.

This chain joins TRBV6-5 and TRBJ1-1, with TRBD1 as a possible D gene (6 bases). V lost 6 bases, J lost 6 bases, and 17 bases lay in between. The CDR3 is 14 amino acids. Germline V CDR1 and CDR2: MNHEY, SVGAGI. The CDR3 sequence: CASRQGLGEAEAFF. The CDR3 DNA is TGTGCCAGCAGACAGGGTTTGGGGGAGGCTGAAGCTTTCTTT.

This clonotype has a handful of counts. This chain joins TRBV5-1 and TRBJ2-5, with TRBD1 matching 7 bases. Germline assignment: CDR1 SGHRS and CDR2 YFSETQ. The CDR3 covers 13 residues. Losses at the gene ends were 4 bases for V and 4 bases for J; bases not matched to a gene: 4. As DNA, the CDR3 is TGCGCCAGCAGCGCCAACAGGGGAGAGACCCAGTACTTC. Amino acid sequence: CASSANRGETQYF.

The genes are TRBV7-2 and TRBJ2-1, with D perhaps matching TRBD2 (6 bases). The V end lost 1 base, the J end lost 5 bases, and 21 bases lay between the germline ends. Germline CDR1 and CDR2: SGHTA and FQGNSA. The CDR3 is 18 residues long. CDR3 protein: CASSLGLRGTPGNNEQFF. The CDR3 DNA sequence: TGTGCCAGCAGCTTAGGGCTACGGGGGACCCCAGGGAACAATGAGCAGTTCTTC. Together with reference TRBV7-2 and TRBJ2-1, the CDR3 gives the full variable domain: GAGVSQSPSNKVTEKGKDVELRCDPISGHTALYWYRQSLGQGLEFLIYFQGNSAPDKSGLPSDRFSAERTGGSVSTLTIQRTQQEDSAVYLCASSLGLRGTPGNNEQFFGPGTRLTVL.

The table lists this clonotype with many counts. This CDR3 is CASSPKPLGPNTDTQYF. CDR3 sequence (DNA): TGTGCCAGCAGCCCCAAGCCTCTAGGACCAAACACAGATACGCAGTATTTT. The J gene is TRBJ2-3, the V gene TRBV6-2 or TRBV6-3; D unresolved. The CDR3 consists of 17 residues. V was cut by 6 bases and J by 2 bases, with 21 bases left in between. Germline loops: CDR1 MNHEY, CDR2 SVGEGT.